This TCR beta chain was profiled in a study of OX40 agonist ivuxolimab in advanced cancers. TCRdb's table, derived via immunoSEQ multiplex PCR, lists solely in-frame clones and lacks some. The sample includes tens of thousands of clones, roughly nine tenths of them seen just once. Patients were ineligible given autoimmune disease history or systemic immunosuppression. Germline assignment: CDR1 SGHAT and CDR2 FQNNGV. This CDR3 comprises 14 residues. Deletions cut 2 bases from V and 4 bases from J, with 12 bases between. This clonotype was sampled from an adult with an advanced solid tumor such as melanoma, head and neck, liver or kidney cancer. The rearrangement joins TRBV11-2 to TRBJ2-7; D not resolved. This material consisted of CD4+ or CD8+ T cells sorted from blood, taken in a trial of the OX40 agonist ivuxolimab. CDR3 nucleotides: TGTGCCAGCAGCTTATCAGTCGGTGCGTACGAGCAGTACTTC. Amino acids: CASSLSVGAYEQYF. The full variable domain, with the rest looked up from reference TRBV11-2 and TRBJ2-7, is EAGVAQSPRYKIIEKRQSVAFWCNPISGHATLYWYQQILGQGPKLLIQFQNNGVVDDSQLPKDRFSAERLKGVDSTLKIQPAKLEDSAVYLCASSLSVGAYEQYFGPGTRLTVT.